This entry lists 2 T cell receptor beta chains sequenced from one sample in a study of blood T cell repertoires in COVID-19. Libraries were prepared by immunoSEQ multiplex PCR; TCRdb keeps only in-frame clonotypes and omits some of them. There are some 270,000 clones in the sample; about 85% occur only once, and 0.87% lies in the top ten. The sample consisted of peripheral blood. The source is a human donor with COVID-19, enrolled during active disease. The donor label of this sample is uncertain.

This rearrangement joins TRBV4-2 to TRBJ2-6; D unclear. V lost 0 bases, J lost 3 bases, and 12 bases lay in between. CDR3 length equals 17 residues. Germline V gives CDR1 LGHNA, CDR2 YNFKEQ. CDR3 residues: CASSQDFAQDGANVLTF. Here the CDR3 DNA reads TGTGCCAGCAGCCAAGATTTCGCGCAGGATGGGGCCAACGTCCTGACTTTC.

V gene TRBV5-4 combines with J gene TRBJ1-5; 8 bases line up with TRBD1. Unmatched junction bases numbered 10, after V lost 0 bases and J lost 14 bases. From germline, CDR1 is SGHNT and CDR2 YYREEE (reference sequence). The CDR3 sequence is 14 residues long. The CDR3, as DNA: TGTGCCAGCAGCTTGGATTTACAGGGGGGTTCCGAGCATTTT. Translated: CASSLDLQGGSEHF.